This passage covers 18 T cell receptor beta chains from one sample sequenced in a study of T cell responses to AZD1222 COVID-19 vaccine. Only in-frame clones appear in the TCRdb table, and some are missing; sequencing was by immunoSEQ multiplex PCR. Seen here are under 200,000 clones, roughly 92% observed once, and the top ten hold approximately 0.6%. Source: peripheral blood, taken on day 0 of AZD1222 vaccination. These receptors originate from an adult in good health.

The chain uses TRBV6-1 and TRBJ2-3, with a weak D call TRBD2 (6 bases). This CDR3 has 16 amino acids. Germline V gene data show CDR1 as MNHNS and CDR2 as SASEGT. Trimming removed 3 bases from V and 2 bases from J, with 15 bases in between. This CDR3 reads CASSDGRRDTTDTQYF. For the CDR3, the DNA is TGTGCCAGCAGTGATGGTCGGCGGGATACCACAGATACGCAGTATTTT.

The chain recombines TRBV2 with TRBJ1-5, with TRBD1 matching over 8 bases. The CDR3 runs to 13 residues. J lost 6 bases, V lost 8 bases, and 6 bases had no gene match. Per germline, CDR1 SNHLY and CDR2 FYNNEI. CDR3 nucleotides: TGTGCCAGCGCTACAGGGGGATCTCAGCCCCAGCATTTT. Encoded protein: CASATGGSQPQHF. Full variable domain (missing parts from reference TRBV2 and TRBJ1-5): EPEVTQTPSHQVTQMGQEVILRCVPISNHLYFYWYRQILGQKVEFLVSFYNNEISEKSEIFDDQFSVERPDGSNFTLKIRSTKLEDSAMYFCASATGGSQPQHFGDGTRLSIL.

The chain is built from TRBV28 and TRBJ1-2, with D possibly TRBD1 on 5 matching bases. Germline V gene lookup returns CDR1 MDHEN and CDR2 SYDVKM. CDR3 length: 16 residues. Trimming took off 2 bases at V and 2 bases at J, with 15 bases between the two ends. The CDR3, as DNA: TGTGCCAGCAGTTTAATAGGGACCCGCTCCAACTATGGCTACACCTTC. Amino acid sequence: CASSLIGTRSNYGYTF.

The rearrangement links TRBV12-3 or TRBV12-4 to TRBJ2-5; a possible D gene is TRBD2 (5 bases). This CDR3 is 12 amino acids long. The V end lost 6 bases, the J end lost 7 bases, and 12 bases lay between the germline ends. The CDR3 is CASRVSGGTQYF. CDR3 bases: TGTGCCAGCAGGGTATCCGGAGGGACCCAGTACTTC.

The chain uses TRBV19 and TRBJ1-1; D gene uncertain. The CDR3 runs to 14 residues. Trimming stripped 5 bases from V and 6 bases from J, with 16 bases between. Germline CDR1 is LNHDA and CDR2 is SQIVND (reference sequence). In DNA, the CDR3 is TGTGCCAGTAGTTGGACCGCCGGAGGCGCTGAAGCTTTCTTT. This codes for CASSWTAGGAEAFF.

The chain's CDR3 is CASSEDGLAGGTQYF. The CDR3 DNA follows: TGTGCCAGCAGTGAAGATGGACTAGCGGGTGGGACCCAGTACTTC. The J gene is TRBJ2-5, the V gene TRBV2; 11 positions agree with TRBD2. Germline values: CDR1 SNHLY, CDR2 FYNNEI. J was trimmed by 7 bases and V by 1 base; bases with no gene match: 5. The CDR3 is made up of 15 amino acids.

The V and J genes are TRBV7-2 and TRBJ1-5; maybe TRBD1 (5 bases). Trimming took 4 bases from V and 6 from J, leaving 7 bases between them. CDR3 length: 12 residues. Germline assignment: CDR1 SGHTA and CDR2 FQGNSA. The CDR3 spells CASSWDSQPQHF. Here the CDR3 DNA reads TGTGCCAGCAGCTGGGACTCTCAGCCCCAGCATTTT.

With regard to this clone: Different DNA sequences within this sample yield the same CDR3. The chain uses TRBV27 and TRBJ2-1, with 8 bases aligning to TRBD2. The CDR3 runs 14 residues. Germline V gives CDR1 MNHEY, CDR2 SMNVEV (reference sequence). With V trimmed by 2 bases and J by 6 bases, 3 bases remained unmatched. The CDR3 region has the DNA TGTGCCAGCAGTTTAGGGCTAGCGGGCAATGAGCAGTTCTTC. This codes for CASSLGLAGNEQFF.

This sequence joins TRBV4-1 and TRBJ2-1; 7 nucleotides line up with TRBD2. Germline-derived CDR1 and CDR2 are MGHRA and YSYEKL. The CDR3 extends over 18 amino acids. J was trimmed by 9 bases and V by 1 base; bases with no gene match: 18. The CDR3 DNA reads as TGCGCCAGCAGCCAAGGCCGTGGCGGGAGTGAACATCCGTCTGAGCAGTTCTTC. It codes for CASSQGRGGSEHPSEQFF.

The V gene is TRBV29-1, the J gene TRBJ1-1; weak D call: TRBD1 (6 bases). In germline, CDR1 is SQVTM, CDR2 ANQGSEA. The CDR3 length is 13 residues. V was clipped by 8 bases and J by 10 bases, with 23 bases between them. CDR3 residues: CSLLRSGDGGAFF. DNA of the CDR3: TGCAGCTTATTGAGGTCAGGGGATGGAGGAGCTTTCTTT.

The gene calls are TRBV4-1 and TRBJ1-5; 7 bases agree with TRBD1. Trimming at V came to 4 bases and at J to 6 bases, leaving 3 bases not matched to a gene. CDR1 and CDR2 from the germline V gene are MGHRA and YSYEKL. This CDR3 has 13 residues. DNA of the CDR3: TGCGCCAGCAGCCTCTCAGGGGGTCAGCCCCAGCATTTT. Amino acids: CASSLSGGQPQHF.

The CDR3 protein is CASSKGAPTNTEAFF. CDR3 DNA: TGTGCCAGCAGCAAAGGCGCCCCGACGAACACTGAAGCTTTCTTT. The chain carries TRBV28 and TRBJ1-1; no firm D call. V lost 6 bases to trimming and J lost 1 base, with 15 bases between them. Germline CDR1 MDHEN, CDR2 SYDVKM. This CDR3 region has 15 residues. The full variable domain, with the rest looked up from reference TRBV28 and TRBJ1-1, is DVKVTQSSRYLVKRTGEKVFLECVQDMDHENMFWYRQDPGLGLRLIYFSYDVKMKEKGDIPEGYSVSREKKERFSLILESASTNQTSMYLCASSKGAPTNTEAFFGQGTRLTVV.

The chain carries TRBV7-2 and TRBJ1-6; no reliable D call. Germline V gives CDR1 SGHTA, CDR2 FQGNSA. The CDR3 spans 15 residues. The V and J ends lost 1 base and 8 bases respectively, with 12 bases between them. The DNA for the CDR3 is TGTGCCAGCAGCTTAGTGGCAGGATGGGATTCACCCCTCCACTTT. Its protein is CASSLVAGWDSPLHF.

This sequence joins TRBV6-1 and TRBJ1-6, with D hard to call. CDR1 and CDR2 (germline): MNHNS, SASEGT. The CDR3 loop spans 14 amino acids. V was pared by 2 bases and J by 6 bases, with 8 bases between. CDR3 loop: CASSEYGLNSPLHF. In DNA, the CDR3 is TGTGCCAGCAGTGAATACGGCCTTAATTCACCCCTCCACTTT.

The genes are TRBV7-8 and TRBJ2-7; TRBD2 matches at 10 bases. The germline CDR1 and CDR2 sequences are SGHVS and FQNEAQ. Trimming took 6 bases from V and 2 from J; bases not matched to a gene: 4. The length of the CDR3 is 14 residues. In nucleotides, the CDR3 is TGTGCCAGCAGGGTAGCGGGAGGCCCCTACGAGCAGTACTTC. Protein sequence: CASRVAGGPYEQYF.

The chain employs TRBV2 and TRBJ2-5; 12 bases are a match to TRBD2. The CDR3 contains 17 residues. From germline, CDR1 is SNHLY and CDR2 FYNNEI. Losses at the gene ends were 6 bases for V and 7 bases for J; bases not matched to a gene: 15. Here the CDR3 DNA reads TGTGCCAGCAGGAGCCCTACTAGCGGGGGGACCTTCGGGACCCAGTACTTC. It encodes CASRSPTSGGTFGTQYF.

The genes are TRBV10-2 and TRBJ2-1; possibly TRBD2 for D (5 bases). Germline CDR1 is WSHSY and CDR2 is SAAADI. Trimming removed 4 bases from V and 2 bases from J, with 15 bases in between. The CDR3 totals 16 residues. The CDR3 DNA reads TGCGCCAGCAGTGGGAGTGCTAGCCCCCCCTACAATGAGCAGTTCTTC. Its translation: CASSGSASPPYNEQFF.

V usage is TRBV5-1 and J usage is TRBJ1-4; D is undetermined. The length of the CDR3 is 14 residues. Germline V gene lookup returns CDR1 SGHRS and CDR2 YFSETQ. V lost 0 bases and J lost 3, with 6 bases in between. DNA of the CDR3: TGCGCCAGCAGCTTGGTGGGGTCTAATGAAAAACTGTTTTTT. This translates into CASSLVGSNEKLFF.